Given below is one TCR beta chain in context. The V gene end was trimmed by 3 bases and the J gene end by 5 bases; junction bases not matched to a gene: 14. Per germline, CDR1 SGHRS and CDR2 YFSETQ. This CDR3 spans 17 amino acids. Sequencing used immunoSEQ multiplex PCR; TCRdb keeps in-frame clones, though not all of them. Here the sample spans 250,000 to 300,000 clones, about nine tenths being singletons. This specimen belongs to a study of blood T cell repertoires in COVID-19. Material: peripheral blood. V is TRBV5-1 and J is TRBJ1-2, with 9 bases lining up with TRBD1. This clonotype originated in a woman between 45 and 65 years old who had recovered from COVID-19. CDR3 bases: TGCGCCAGCAGCTCCCGGGACAGGGTGCCGAACCCTTATGGCTACACCTTC. It yields the protein CASSSRDRVPNPYGYTF.